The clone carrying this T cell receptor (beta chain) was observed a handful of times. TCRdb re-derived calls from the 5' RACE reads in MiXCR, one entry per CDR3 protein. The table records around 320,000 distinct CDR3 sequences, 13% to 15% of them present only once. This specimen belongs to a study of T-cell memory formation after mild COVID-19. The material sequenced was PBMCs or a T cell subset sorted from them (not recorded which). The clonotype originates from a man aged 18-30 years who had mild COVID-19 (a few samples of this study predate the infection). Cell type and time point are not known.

CDR3 sequence (DNA): TGTGCCAGCGGAATGCCGGACAGGGAAAGGCATGGCTACACCTTC. Amino acid sequence: CASGMPDRERHGYTF. The rearrangement links TRBV28 to TRBJ1-2, with 8 bases that match TRBD1. V lost 8 bases and J lost 6; bases outside the gene matches: 14. Germline CDR1 and CDR2: MDHEN and SYDVKM. This CDR3 contains 15 residues.